This T cell receptor (beta chain) was identified during a study of blood T cell repertoires in COVID-19. Study information: COVID-19 samples, acute and convalescent, were from the United States, Italy and Spain. PBMCs, B-cell-depleted T cells, or T cells provided the cDNA or gDNA that made up the material.

Per the germline V gene, CDR1 is LNHDA and CDR2 is SQIVND (reference sequence). CDR3 size: 14 residues. The V end lost 4 bases, the J end lost 7 bases, and 11 bases lay between the germline ends. The study drew participants aged 18 to 89 years from 20 to 30 US areas. TCRdb keeps only in-frame clones here, not all; method: immunoSEQ multiplex PCR. The sample contains 200,000 or so clones, 88% of which appear only once. Sequenced sample: PBMCs or T cells enriched from blood (not recorded which). V is TRBV19 and J is TRBJ1-6; perhaps TRBD1 as D (5 bases). This receptor was identified in a woman between 40 and 50 years old with acute COVID-19. The CDR3 loop is CASSKRDGNSPLHF. CDR3 DNA: TGTGCCAGTAGTAAGCGGGACGGCAATTCACCCCTCCACTTT.